This is a list of T cell receptor beta chains from one sample in a study of CD8 T cells in Susac syndrome. TCRdb called the immunoSEQ multiplex PCR reads again in MiXCR, with one record for every CDR3 protein. The sample yields around 280,000 distinct CDR3 sequences, just over 90% seen once. Sequencing was performed on CD4+ T cells from PBMCs. The receptors shown here come from a human donor with multiple sclerosis. Each CDR3 is given with its conserved first and last residue. D genes are given only for firm matches. Clone size is given for some rows only: seen once, a few or many times, or a class if the clone is expanded.

>TRBJ1-1|TRBV2|TRBD1|.
CASSKQGRYQGTEAFF
TGTGCCAGCAGTAAACAGGGGCGTTATCAGGGCACTGAAGCTTTCTTT
>TRBJ2-1|TRBV20-1|TRBD2|.
CSALAGGPNEQLF
TGCAGTGCTCTAGCGGGAGGGCCCAATGAGCAGCTCTTC
>TRBJ2-7|TRBV19|.|.
CASSNTGPGGREYF
TGTGCCAGTAGTAACACAGGGCCCGGCGGGCGTGAGTACTTC
>TRBJ1-1|TRBV9|.|.
CASSVVPENTEAFF
TGTGCCAGCAGCGTAGTACCGGAGAACACTGAAGCTTTCTTT
>TRBJ1-4|TRBV6-5|.|once
CASSYRRREKLFF
TGTGCCAGCAGTTACAGAAGGCGAGAAAAACTGTTTTTT
>TRBJ1-1|TRBV5-5|.|.
CASSVGPGRNTEAFF
TGTGCCAGCAGCGTGGGTCCGGGAAGGAACACTGAAGCTTTCTTT
>TRBJ2-5|TRBV4-1|.|few
CASSQDRTGSQETQYF
TGCGCCAGCAGCCAAGATCGTACGGGTTCGCAAGAGACCCAGTACTTC
>TRBJ2-6|TRBV4-1|.|.
CASSLFLVGSGANVLTF
TGCGCCAGCAGCCTATTTTTAGTAGGATCCGGGGCCAACGTCCTGACTTTC
>TRBJ1-1|TRBV20-1|.|.
CSARVANLGVSAFF
TGCAGTGCTAGAGTGGCCAATCTTGGGGTTTCAGCTTTCTTT
>TRBJ2-5|TRBV7-9|TRBD2|.
CASSLLAGGSQETQYF
TGTGCCAGCAGCCTCTTAGCGGGAGGGAGCCAAGAGACCCAGTACTTC
>TRBJ2-3|TRBV4-1|.|.
CASSQETSGNTDTQYF
TGCGCCAGCAGCCAAGAGACCTCCGGCAACACAGATACGCAGTATTTT
>TRBJ2-5|TRBV11-2|.|.
CASSLGGGLKTQYF
TGTGCCAGCAGCTTAGGTGGCGGGCTAAAGACCCAGTACTTC
>TRBJ1-2|TRBV20-1|TRBD1|.
CSAPSGGQGYGYTF
TGCAGTGCTCCCTCGGGGGGACAGGGATACGGCTACACCTTC
>TRBJ1-5|TRBV30|TRBD1|.
CACETGTGGRQDQHF
TGTGCCTGCGAAACCGGGACAGGGGGTAGGCAGGACCAGCATTTT
>TRBJ1-1|TRBV19|.|once
CASSIAAATEAFF
TGTGCCAGTAGTATCGCGGCAGCCACTGAAGCTTTCTTT
>TRBJ2-1|TRBV7-9|TRBD2|.
CASSLSSGGAYNEQFF
TGTGCCAGCAGCTTATCCTCGGGAGGTGCCTACAATGAGCAGTTCTTC
>TRBJ1-2|TRBV23-1|TRBD1|.
CASSQSRQGNYGYTF
TGCGCCAGCAGTCAATCAAGACAGGGAAACTATGGCTACACCTTC
>TRBJ2-7|TRBV7-8|.|.
CASSLDRTSYEQYF
TGTGCCAGCAGCTTAGACAGGACCTCCTACGAGCAGTACTTC
>TRBJ1-3|TRBV5-1|.|.
CASRRRTDAGNTIYF
TGCGCCAGCAGAAGGCGGACAGACGCTGGAAACACCATATATTTT
>TRBJ2-7|TRBV29-1|.|.
CSVASLSYEQYF
TGCAGCGTTGCGTCCCTATCCTACGAGCAGTACTTC
>TRBJ2-3|TRBV5-1|TRBD1|.
CASSLGPITGADTQYF
TGCGCCAGCAGCTTGGGACCTATAACAGGGGCAGATACGCAGTATTTT
>TRBJ2-1|TRBV30|TRBD2|.
CAWSGGRAQEDEQFF
TGTGCCTGGAGCGGCGGGAGGGCCCAGGAGGATGAGCAGTTCTTC
>TRBJ2-4|TRBV19|.|.
CASSMGAFAKNIQYF
TGTGCCAGTAGTATGGGGGCCTTTGCCAAAAACATTCAGTACTTC
>TRBJ2-7|TRBV14|TRBD2|.
CASSQGPPSGGSYEQYF
TGTGCCAGCAGCCAAGGCCCACCGAGCGGGGGATCCTACGAGCAGTACTTC
>TRBJ2-3|TRBV6-6|TRBD2|.
CASGREGVGADTQYF
TGTGCCAGCGGGCGGGAGGGGGTGGGGGCAGATACGCAGTATTTT
>TRBJ2-6|TRBV18|.|.
CASSPLVLTGANVLTF
TGTGCCAGCTCACCACTCGTGTTGACTGGGGCCAACGTCCTGACTTTC
>TRBJ1-5|TRBV5-1|.|.
CASSPVRPQHF
TGCGCCAGCAGCCCAGTCAGGCCCCAGCATTTT